One sample yielded the 11 T cell receptor beta chains listed below, sequenced in a study of cytomegalovirus exposure and HLA in healthy donors. The PCR had 60 Vbeta and 13 Jbeta primers. Sequencing was performed with immunoSEQ multiplex PCR; in TCRdb, only in-frame clones are kept and a portion is missing. The sample has about 64,000 clones; about 85% are singletons. Sequencing used PBMCs. The source is a female donor in good health and CMV-seronegative.

The CDR3 protein is CASSLEGGVSYNEQFF. The CDR3 region has the DNA TGTGCCAGCAGTTTGGAGGGGGGGGTCTCCTACAATGAGCAGTTCTTC. This chain links TRBV28 with TRBJ2-1, with D maybe TRBD2 (7 bases). The CDR3 contains 16 residues. V lost 3 bases and J 0 bases, leaving 12 bases between the germline ends. Germline-derived CDR1 and CDR2 are MDHEN and SYDVKM.

V gene TRBV5-1 combines with J gene TRBJ1-1; 8 nucleotides align to TRBD1. Germline V lookup: CDR1 SGHRS, CDR2 YFSETQ. The CDR3 contains 15 residues. Trimming at V came to 3 bases and at J to 4 bases, leaving 8 bases not matched to a gene. The CDR3 loop is CASSSTGEWGTEAFF. Written as DNA, the CDR3 is TGCGCCAGCAGCTCGACAGGGGAGTGGGGCACTGAAGCTTTCTTT.

CDR3 coding DNA: TGTGCCAGCAGCTTAGACGGGGTGAGCACAGATACGCAGTATTTT. This codes for CASSLDGVSTDTQYF. The genes are TRBV7-3 and TRBJ2-3, with D possibly being TRBD2 (5 bases). CDR3 length: 15 amino acids. From germline, CDR1 is SGHTA and CDR2 FQGTGA. V dropped 2 bases and J dropped 0 bases, with 9 bases sitting between them.

The chain couples TRBV27 to TRBJ2-3, with TRBD1 as a possible D gene (5 bases). CDR1 and CDR2 from the germline V gene are MNHEY and SMNVEV (reference sequence). V was pared by 3 bases and J by 4 bases, with 11 bases between. CDR3 size: 14 residues. The CDR3 bases are TGTGCCAGCAGTTTGGGTCCGACAGCAGATACGCAGTATTTT. As protein: CASSLGPTADTQYF.

The V call is TRBV6-1, the J call TRBJ1-4; a weak D match, TRBD1 (5 bases). The CDR3 loop spans 15 amino acids. V was clipped by 2 bases and J by 7 bases, with 14 bases between them. Germline CDR1 and CDR2: MNHNS and SASEGT. The CDR3 DNA sequence: TGTGCCAGCAGTGAAACCGGGACTGCTTCTGAAAAACTGTTTTTT. This translates into CASSETGTASEKLFF.

On this clone itself: At one end, the junction sequence differs from germline, possibly due to a read error. The chain joins TRBV7-7 to TRBJ2-5; the D gene is possibly TRBD1 (7 bases). CDR1 SSHAT and CDR2 FNYEAQ come from the germline V gene (reference sequence). This CDR3 is built from 15 residues. DNA of the CDR3: TGTGCTAGCAGCTCATTTTCAGGGGGGCAAGAGACCCAGTACTTC. This translates into CASSSFSGGQETQYF.

Concerning this clone: This sample includes further DNA sequences coding for the same CDR3. The chain employs TRBV6-6 and TRBJ1-4; TRBD1 matches 9 bases. Germline trimming cut 2 bases from V and 8 bases from J; bases unmatched to any gene: 0. The CDR3 has 13 amino acids. Germline V CDR1 and CDR2: MNHNY, SVGAGI (reference sequence). This CDR3 is CASSYGTGEKLFF. The CDR3 DNA reads TGTGCCAGCAGTTACGGGACAGGGGAAAAACTGTTTTTT.

This clone was picked up one time. The same CDR3 also results from other DNA sequences found in this sample. The genes are TRBV5-1 and TRBJ1-2, with D hard to call. Germline values: CDR1 SGHRS, CDR2 YFSETQ. The CDR3 runs to 14 residues. V was pared by 2 bases and J by 0 bases, with 8 bases between. In DNA, the CDR3 is TGCGCCAGCAGCTTCGGCGGGACTAACTATGGCTACACCTTC. It is translated as CASSFGGTNYGYTF.

The CDR3 is CASRIPFSGSVYF. For the CDR3, the DNA is TGTGCCAGCAGGATCCCCTTTAGCGGGAGTGTGTACTTC. The chain employs TRBV27 and TRBJ2-7; 9 nucleotides match TRBD2. Germline V CDR1 and CDR2: MNHEY, SMNVEV (reference sequence). This CDR3 is 13 amino acids long. V lost 6 bases, J lost 12 bases, and 12 bases stayed unmatched.

The chain has TRBV27 and TRBJ1-2, with 7 nucleotides matching TRBD1. With 6 bases clipped from V and 4 bases from J, the junction kept 11 bases outside the gene matches. The V gene's germline CDR1 is MNHEY and CDR2 SMNVEV (reference sequence). This CDR3 has 15 amino acids. CDR3 in amino acids: CASSGQVPYSYGYTF. Here the CDR3 DNA reads TGTGCCAGCAGCGGACAGGTTCCGTATAGCTATGGCTACACCTTC.

This chain joins TRBV7-9 and TRBJ2-1; D may be TRBD2 (6 bases). The V end was cut by 2 bases, the J end by 4 bases, with 24 bases between. The CDR3 length is 19 residues. The germline CDR1 and CDR2 sequences are SEHNR and FQNEAQ (reference sequence). The chain's CDR3 is CASSLWGLNVGGRYNEQFF. CDR3 DNA: TGTGCCAGCAGCTTATGGGGTCTAAATGTGGGGGGACGTTACAATGAGCAGTTCTTC.